Below are 30 T cell receptor beta chains sequenced from a single sample in a study of T cell responses to AZD1222 COVID-19 vaccine. Here immunoSEQ multiplex PCR was the method, and the copy in TCRdb shows in-frame clones only, minus some. The top ten clones hold roughly 0.5% of a sample with a few hundred thousand clones, 90% to 95% of them seen once. Here the sequenced sample was peripheral blood, taken on day 0 of AZD1222 vaccination. Source of these receptors: an adult in good health.

In DNA, the CDR3 is TGTGCCAGCAGCTTGGGAGGGAGGGGTAATTCACCCCTCCACTTT. Encoded protein: CASSLGGRGNSPLHF. This chain connects TRBV5-6 to TRBJ1-6; the D gene is possibly TRBD1 (5 bases). Germline lookup yields CDR1 SGHDT and CDR2 YYEEEE. Trimming cost V 0 bases and J 6 bases, with 10 bases left between them. The CDR3 consists of 15 residues.

The chain recombines TRBV7-2 with TRBJ2-4; D gene unclear. CDR1 and CDR2 (germline): SGHTA, FQGNSA. The CDR3 spans 15 residues. Trimming cost V 1 base and J 3 bases, with 10 bases left between them. The CDR3 here is CASSLVSGNKNIQYF. CDR3 in DNA: TGTGCCAGCAGCTTAGTCTCGGGCAACAAAAACATTCAGTACTTC.

The genes are TRBV9 and TRBJ2-2, with a tentative D call TRBD2 (5 bases). CDR1 and CDR2 (germline): SGDLS, YYNGEE. This CDR3 region has 16 residues. Trimming removed 2 bases from V and 4 bases from J, with 15 bases in between. CDR3 bases: TGTGCCAGCAGCGTTGGGCTAGCCGGTGGCACCGGGGAGCTGTTTTTT. Protein product: CASSVGLAGGTGELFF.

The sample holds a few counts of this clone. V is TRBV30 and J is TRBJ1-2; D is uncertain. V lost 0 bases and J lost 2, with 10 bases in between. This CDR3 comprises 14 residues. Germline V gene data show CDR1 as GTSNPN and CDR2 as SVGIG (reference sequence). DNA for the CDR3: TGTGCCTGGAGTGTTATCTCGGGGAACTATGGCTACACCTTC. Encoded protein: CAWSVISGNYGYTF.

The chain recombines TRBV20-1 with TRBJ2-7; possibly TRBD2 for D (5 bases). The CDR3 is 11 amino acids. Germline V gene sequence: CDR1 DFQATT, CDR2 SNEGSKA (reference sequence). The germline V and J ends were trimmed by 2 bases and 5 bases, with 7 bases remaining between them. The CDR3 nucleotides read TGCAGTGCTAGACGAGGGAACGAGCAGTACTTC. As protein: CSARRGNEQYF.

This chain joins TRBV6-5 and TRBJ1-2; D is uncertain. Between the trimmed V and J ends, which lost 6 bases and 2 bases, there was a span of 13 bases. This CDR3 has 14 amino acids. Germline CDR1 MNHEY, CDR2 SVGAGI. For the CDR3, the DNA is TGTGCCAGCAGCAACGGAGCACGGAACTATGGCTACACCTTC. Translating gives CASSNGARNYGYTF.

The rearrangement joins TRBV19 to TRBJ2-7; TRBD1 agrees at 11 bases. J was trimmed by 7 bases and V by 4 bases; bases with no gene match: 9. The CDR3 extends over 15 amino acids. The germline V gene has CDR1 LNHDA and CDR2 SQIVND (reference sequence). The CDR3 is CASSNRDRGIWEQYF. The CDR3 region has the DNA TGTGCCAGTAGTAACCGGGACAGGGGGATTTGGGAGCAGTACTTC.

The V call is TRBV3-1 (or the pseudogene TRBV3-2), the J call TRBJ1-2; possibly TRBD1 for D (6 bases). This CDR3 is built from 15 residues. In germline, CDR1 is LGHDT, CDR2 YNNKEL (reference sequence). The ends were cut back, 0 bases at V and 8 bases at J, with 16 bases in the middle. CDR3: CASSQEGAAGVGYTF. CDR3 coding DNA: TGTGCCAGCAGCCAAGAGGGGGCCGCAGGGGTCGGCTACACCTTC.

The chain employs TRBV28 and TRBJ2-7; D perhaps matches TRBD2 (7 bases). Trimming removed 3 bases at V and 0 bases at J, with 12 bases between. There are 15 residues in the CDR3. Germline assignment: CDR1 MDHEN and CDR2 SYDVKM. CDR3 nucleotide sequence: TGTGCCAGCAGTTTGAGGGGGGGTTACTCCTACGAGCAGTACTTC. It yields the protein CASSLRGGYSYEQYF.

V gene TRBV7-3 combines with J gene TRBJ2-7, with 7 bases identical to TRBD1. The CDR3 has 14 residues. J gave up 7 bases and V 1 base, and 7 bases lay outside the gene matches. Per the germline V gene, CDR1 is SGHTA and CDR2 is FQGTGA. The CDR3 DNA is TGTGCCAGCAGCTTAAAGCTAGCAGGGGGAGAGCAGTACTTC. Translation gives CASSLKLAGGEQYF.

The chain has TRBV5-4 and TRBJ1-6; D remains ambiguous. The germline V gene has CDR1 SGHNT and CDR2 YYREEE (reference sequence). Trimming stripped 4 bases from V and 7 bases from J, with 12 bases between. The CDR3 has 14 residues. CDR3 sequence: CASSPGLGNSPLHF. The CDR3 nucleotides are TGTGCCAGCAGCCCGGGGTTAGGGAATTCACCCCTCCACTTT.

This clone was counted a few times. The genes are TRBV18 and TRBJ2-3; weak D call: TRBD2 (6 bases). Germline-derived CDR1 and CDR2 are KGHSH and LQKENI. This CDR3 region has 15 residues. The V end lost 6 bases, the J end lost 2 bases, and 15 bases lay between the germline ends. The CDR3 DNA sequence: TGTGCCAGCTCGCCCCGGGACTCCTACACAGATACGCAGTATTTT. It is translated as CASSPRDSYTDTQYF.

The chain has TRBV7-3 and TRBJ1-5; weak D call: TRBD1 (6 bases). Germline V gives CDR1 SGHTA, CDR2 FQGTGA. This CDR3 region has 13 residues. With 5 bases removed from V and 7 bases from J, the gap between germline ends came to 12 bases. In DNA form, the CDR3 reads TGTGCCAGCAGCCCCCAACAGGGCCAGCCCCAGCATTTT. Translated: CASSPQQGQPQHF.

Concerning this clone: At one boundary the junction diverges from the germline segment, which might be a read error. The V gene is TRBV12-3 or TRBV12-4, the J gene TRBJ2-5, with no clear D. The CDR3 runs 12 residues. CDR3 loop: CASSPGVGSAHF. The DNA for the CDR3 is TGTGCCAGCAGTCCTGGGGTGGGTTCGGCTCACTTC.

This chain links TRBV3-1 (or the pseudogene TRBV3-2) with TRBJ1-2; D gene uncertain. Germline V lookup: CDR1 LGHDT, CDR2 YNNKEL (reference sequence). The CDR3 loop spans 15 amino acids. The V gene lost 3 bases and the J gene lost 0 bases, with 11 bases spanning the gap. The DNA for the CDR3 is TGTGCCAGCAGCCACCGGGAGGTGCCTAACTATGGCTACACCTTC. Translating it yields CASSHREVPNYGYTF.

This rearrangement joins TRBV20-1 to TRBJ1-2; D not certain. CDR1 is DFQATT, CDR2 SNEGSKA, per germline (reference sequence). The V end lost 2 bases, the J end lost 8 bases, and 9 bases lay between the germline ends. The length of the CDR3 is 11 residues. The CDR3 spells CSARSHEGYTF. CDR3 coding DNA: TGCAGTGCTAGAAGCCACGAAGGCTACACCTTC.

V is TRBV2 and J is TRBJ1-1; D is unresolved. Germline values: CDR1 SNHLY, CDR2 FYNNEI. V was cut by 8 bases and J by 0 bases, with 7 bases left in between. The CDR3 covers 12 residues. In nucleotides, the CDR3 is TGTGCCAGCCTGATTCTGAACACTGAAGCTTTCTTT. This encodes CASLILNTEAFF.

The chain carries TRBV5-4 and TRBJ2-2; the match to TRBD2 covers 11 bases. The CDR3 loop spans 17 amino acids. With 9 bases clipped from V and 6 bases from J, the junction kept 16 bases outside the gene matches. Germline CDR1 SGHNT, CDR2 YYREEE (reference sequence). The CDR3 bases are TGTGCCACCTCACCCCGGCAACTAGCGGGAGAATCCGGGGAGCTGTTTTTT. It encodes CATSPRQLAGESGELFF.

The CDR3 bases are TGTGCCAGCAGCCAATCAGGGGGCGGTGTGTACGAGCAGTACTTC. It translates to CASSQSGGGVYEQYF. The V and J genes are TRBV7-3 and TRBJ2-7, with 8 positions matching TRBD1. This CDR3 has 15 residues. Trimming removed 5 bases from V and 4 bases from J; junction bases left unmatched: 10. Germline V CDR1 and CDR2: SGHTA, FQGTGA.

V and J are TRBV5-1 and TRBJ2-7; weak D call: TRBD1 (6 bases). The V gene lost 3 bases and the J gene lost 3 bases, with 16 bases spanning the gap. The CDR3 length is 15 residues. The germline V gene has CDR1 SGHRS and CDR2 YFSETQ. CDR3 in amino acids: CASSWETGSLYEQYF. The CDR3 nucleotides are TGCGCCAGCAGCTGGGAGACAGGTTCGCTCTACGAGCAGTACTTC.

The chain combines TRBV18 with TRBJ1-2; 11 bases align to TRBD1. The V gene end was trimmed by 6 bases and the J gene end by 8 bases; junction bases not matched to a gene: 5. The CDR3 has 13 amino acids. In germline, CDR1 is KGHSH, CDR2 LQKENI. Written as DNA, the CDR3 is TGTGCCAGCTCGGACAGGGGGCTAGGGGGCTACACCTTC. Translating it yields CASSDRGLGGYTF.

This clone was recorded a few times. This sequence joins TRBV5-1 and TRBJ2-1; no clear D gene. Trimming took off 2 bases at V and 5 bases at J, with 11 bases between the two ends. Germline lookup yields CDR1 SGHRS and CDR2 YFSETQ. This CDR3 is 14 amino acids long. The CDR3 loop is CASSFGQNNNEQFF. The DNA of the CDR3 is TGCGCCAGCAGCTTCGGGCAGAACAACAATGAGCAGTTCTTC.

The chain is built from TRBV7-9 and TRBJ1-4; no firm D call. This CDR3 comprises 13 residues. Germline CDR1 SEHNR, CDR2 FQNEAQ (reference sequence). Trimming left V 8 bases short and J 0 bases short, with 7 bases between. The CDR3 reads CASVRSTNEKLFF. The DNA for the CDR3 is TGTGCCAGCGTCCGATCAACTAATGAAAAACTGTTTTTT.

The chain links TRBV5-1 to TRBJ1-1, with 10 bases fitting TRBD1. Germline-derived CDR1 and CDR2 are SGHRS and YFSETQ. The CDR3 totals 15 residues. J gave up 11 bases and V 3 bases, and 13 bases lay outside the gene matches. CDR3 DNA sequence: TGCGCCAGCAGCTCGACGGGGGGACAGGGGATAGAGGCTTTCTTT. Protein product: CASSSTGGQGIEAFF.

The chain links TRBV5-1 to TRBJ2-3; 10 nucleotides match TRBD2. The length of the CDR3 is 17 residues. V lost 0 bases, J lost 4 bases, and 8 bases stayed unmatched. Germline V gene data show CDR1 as SGHRS and CDR2 as YFSETQ. CDR3 bases: TGCGCCAGCAGCTTGGCCCTAGCGGGGGCCGGGGCAGATACGCAGTATTTT. Translating it yields CASSLALAGAGADTQYF. The full variable domain, completed using reference TRBV5-1 and TRBJ2-3, is KAGVTQTPRYLIKTRGQQVTLSCSPISGHRSVSWYQQTPGQGLQFLFEYFSETQRNKGNFPGRFSGRQFSNSRSEMNVSTLELGDSALYLCASSLALAGAGADTQYFGPGTRLTVL.

The V call is TRBV18, the J call TRBJ1-2; TRBD1 aligns across 7 bases. The CDR3 has 15 amino acids. Unmatched junction bases numbered 9, after V lost 3 bases and J lost 5 bases. CDR1 and CDR2 (germline): KGHSH, LQKENI. CDR3 amino acids: CASSPTQGVRYGYTF. The CDR3 DNA reads as TGTGCCAGCTCACCGACGCAGGGGGTGAGGTATGGCTACACCTTC.

As to this clone: This specimen includes other DNA sequences encoding the same CDR3. The chain has TRBV30 and TRBJ1-1; D uncertain. Germline V CDR1 and CDR2: GTSNPN, SVGIG (reference sequence). The ends were cut back, 0 bases at V and 5 bases at J, with 10 bases in the middle. The CDR3 covers 13 residues. The chain's CDR3 is CAWSVTLGTEAFF. The CDR3 DNA reads TGTGCCTGGAGTGTCACGCTGGGAACTGAAGCTTTCTTT.

This clone was seen only once. This chain joins TRBV3-1 (or the pseudogene TRBV3-2) and TRBJ2-7; perhaps D is TRBD1 or TRBD2 (5 bases each). Germline V gene lookup returns CDR1 LGHDT and CDR2 YNNKEL (reference sequence). Deletions cut 1 base from V and 7 bases from J, with 8 bases between. The CDR3 length is 12 residues. The CDR3 region is CASSQVEGEQYF. Written as DNA, the CDR3 is TGTGCCAGCAGCCAAGTCGAGGGGGAGCAGTACTTC.

This chain connects TRBV6-5 to TRBJ1-1; TRBD1 is a possible D gene (5 bases). V lost 10 bases, J lost 3 bases, and 12 bases lay in between. The CDR3 totals 12 residues. From germline, CDR1 is MNHEY and CDR2 SVGAGI. The CDR3, as DNA: TGTGCCACAGGGAACGCCTACACTGAAGCTTTCTTT. Translating it yields CATGNAYTEAFF.

V and J are TRBV27 and TRBJ2-2; a possible D gene is TRBD1 (6 bases). Per germline, CDR1 MNHEY and CDR2 SMNVEV (reference sequence). The CDR3 totals 15 residues. Trimming pared 6 bases from V and 1 base from J, leaving 12 bases between. The CDR3 DNA reads TGTGCCAGCAGCGCCGGGACATTGAACACCGGGGAGCTGTTTTTT. Encoded protein: CASSAGTLNTGELFF.